The 20 T cell receptor beta chains below all came from one sample that was sequenced in a study of Ad26.COV2.S vaccination and SARS-CoV-2 variants. Measured with immunoSEQ multiplex PCR; TCRdb has only the in-frame clones, and not every one. The sample records roughly 400,000 clones, approximately 89% being singletons. The treatment is: 15 to 20 received Ad26.COV2.S at low or high dose, single or two shots; about 5 received placebo; per-sample allocation not given. Sampling was done on day 63 after the first vaccine or placebo injection. Sequencing used peripheral blood, obtained in a trial of Ad26.COV2.S vaccine versus placebo. Receptor source: a person between 18 and 60 years old who received the Ad26.COV2.S COVID-19 vaccine or a placebo.

The chain links TRBV30 to TRBJ2-7; D is possibly TRBD2 (7 bases). CDR3 length: 13 residues. The germline CDR1 and CDR2 sequences are GTSNPN and SVGIG (reference sequence). Trimming shortened V by 1 base and J by 3 bases, and 10 bases separated the two germline ends. The CDR3 here is CAWSEGGDYEQYF. CDR3 DNA sequence: TGTGCCTGGAGTGAGGGGGGGGACTACGAGCAGTACTTC.

This clone was observed a single time. CDR3: CASVGGSGTDTQYF. DNA of the CDR3: TGTGCCAGCGTGGGGGGTTCTGGCACAGATACGCAGTATTTT. The chain recombines TRBV18 with TRBJ2-3, with D possibly matching TRBD2 (6 bases). CDR3 length: 14 amino acids. Germline CDR1 reads KGHSH; CDR2 reads LQKENI. Trimming removed 8 bases at V and 1 base at J, with 13 bases between.

The V gene is TRBV6-2 or TRBV6-3, the J gene TRBJ2-1; no clear D gene. The ends were cut back, 1 base at V and 10 bases at J, with 8 bases in the middle. The V gene's germline CDR1 is MNHEY and CDR2 SVGEGT. The CDR3 covers 12 residues. Here the CDR3 DNA reads TGTGCCAGCAGTTACTTCATGGGCGAGCAGTTCTTC. This sequence encodes CASSYFMGEQFF.

In the case of this clone: This CDR3 is also generated by other DNA sequences in the sample. The V and J genes are TRBV7-3 and TRBJ2-7; 8 bases are shared with TRBD1. Germline V gene sequence: CDR1 SGHTA, CDR2 FQGTGA. V lost 5 bases, J lost 2 bases, and 2 bases stayed unmatched. The CDR3 runs to 13 residues. The CDR3 sequence is CASSPGGTYEQYF. Written as DNA, the CDR3 is TGTGCCAGCAGCCCAGGGGGCACCTACGAGCAGTACTTC.

The chain combines TRBV28 with TRBJ1-5, with a possible D match to TRBD1 (6 bases). The V end lost 0 bases, the J end lost 2 bases, and 14 bases lay between the germline ends. The CDR3 length is 17 residues. Germline V lookup: CDR1 MDHEN, CDR2 SYDVKM. Here the CDR3 DNA reads TGTGCCAGCAGTTTATGGGTCCCAGGGGACGGCAATCAGCCCCAGCATTTT. Amino acid sequence: CASSLWVPGDGNQPQHF.

In this sample, this clone turned up once. The genes are TRBV11-3 and TRBJ2-6; 7 positions match TRBD1. V shed 5 bases and J 0 bases; nucleotides not matched to a gene: 4. Germline loops: CDR1 SGHNT, CDR2 YENEEA. CDR3 length equals 16 residues. The CDR3 coding sequence is TGTGCCAGCAGCCCCCGGACAGGCTCTGGGGCCAACGTCCTGACTTTC. It encodes CASSPRTGSGANVLTF.

The chain has TRBV19 and TRBJ2-7, with 7 bases aligning to TRBD1. The length of the CDR3 is 14 residues. Germline lookup yields CDR1 LNHDA and CDR2 SQIVND (reference sequence). The V and J ends lost 4 bases and 2 bases, in that order; junction bases with no gene match: 5. The chain's CDR3 is CASSRQGPTYEQYF. The CDR3 DNA follows: TGTGCCAGTAGTAGACAGGGACCTACCTACGAGCAGTACTTC.

The chain has TRBV3-1 (or the pseudogene TRBV3-2) and TRBJ1-6; tentative D call: TRBD1 (5 bases). Trimming removed 0 bases from V and 3 bases from J, with 9 bases in between. Looked up from germline, CDR1 is LGHDT and CDR2 is YNNKEL (reference sequence). The CDR3 is 16 residues long. DNA for the CDR3: TGTGCCAGCAGCCAAGAGGGGGGAGTCTATAATTCACCCCTCCACTTT. It encodes CASSQEGGVYNSPLHF.

The V gene is TRBV12-2, the J gene TRBJ2-7. TRBV12-2 is labeled a pseudogene. CDR3 length: 16 residues. This chain's CDR3 is CASRQSAVWTSYEQYF. CDR3 nucleotides: TGTGCAAGTCGGCAGAGCGCGGTTTGGACCTCCTACGAGCAGTACTTC.

The V and J genes are TRBV11-3 and TRBJ1-2; D gene uncertain. The CDR3 length is 12 residues. The germline gives CDR1 SGHNT, CDR2 YENEEA. V dropped 3 bases and J dropped 7 bases, with 9 bases sitting between them. The CDR3 sequence: CASSLGGLGYTF. The CDR3 DNA sequence: TGTGCCAGCAGCTTGGGCGGGCTTGGCTACACCTTC.

The chain recombines TRBV4-3 with TRBJ2-3; perhaps TRBD2 as D (5 bases). The V end lost 3 bases, the J end lost 1 base, and 14 bases lay between the germline ends. Germline loops: CDR1 LGHNA, CDR2 YSLEER. This CDR3 comprises 16 residues. The CDR3 coding sequence is TGCGCCAGCAGCCACGGCCCCCCCGGGGGCACAGATACGCAGTATTTT. Translating gives CASSHGPPGGTDTQYF.

The V call is TRBV7-9, the J call TRBJ2-5, with 7 bases that match TRBD1. The germline V gene encodes CDR1 SEHNR and CDR2 FQNEAQ (reference sequence). Trimming at V came to 5 bases and at J to 4 bases, leaving 7 bases not matched to a gene. The CDR3 contains 14 residues. DNA of the CDR3: TGTGCCAGCAGCCCGACAGGGTGGGGAGAGACCCAGTACTTC. Residues: CASSPTGWGETQYF.

The chain employs TRBV5-1 and TRBJ2-5, with 13 bases matching TRBD2. This CDR3 has 15 amino acids. After removal of 2 bases from V and 5 bases from J, the junction contained 3 bases not matched to a gene. Germline CDR1 is SGHRS and CDR2 is YFSETQ. CDR3 protein: CASSFGTSGIETQYF. CDR3 nucleotide sequence: TGCGCCAGCAGCTTCGGGACTAGCGGGATCGAGACCCAGTACTTC. The entire variable domain, with the rest obtained from reference TRBV5-1 and TRBJ2-5, is as follows: KAGVTQTPRYLIKTRGQQVTLSCSPISGHRSVSWYQQTPGQGLQFLFEYFSETQRNKGNFPGRFSGRQFSNSRSEMNVSTLELGDSALYLCASSFGTSGIETQYFGPGTRLLVL.

This clone was recorded only once. The same CDR3 arises from other DNA sequences in this sample as well. The chain carries TRBV5-1 and TRBJ2-3; 7 bases map to TRBD1. Germline V gene lookup returns CDR1 SGHRS and CDR2 YFSETQ. V shed 4 bases and J 3 bases; nucleotides not matched to a gene: 5. CDR3 length: 14 amino acids. Here the CDR3 DNA reads TGCGCCAGCAGCCCGGGGACAGATACAGATACGCAGTATTTT. Its protein is CASSPGTDTDTQYF.

The rearrangement joins TRBV10-3 to TRBJ2-3; D gene uncertain. Germline CDR1 is ENHRY and CDR2 is SYGVKD. The CDR3 loop spans 15 amino acids. V dropped 5 bases and J dropped 0 bases, with 12 bases sitting between them. CDR3 sequence: CAISPTGISTDTQYF. The DNA of the CDR3 is TGTGCCATCAGTCCGACTGGAATAAGCACAGATACGCAGTATTTT.

The rearrangement uses TRBV11-3 and TRBJ1-2, with D uncertain. CDR1 and CDR2 (germline): SGHNT, YENEEA. Deletions cut 5 bases from V and 0 bases from J, with 19 bases between. The CDR3 is made up of 17 amino acids. CDR3 DNA sequence: TGTGCCAGCAGCGTTCGACCGACCCAAGGAACTAACTATGGCTACACCTTC. Its protein is CASSVRPTQGTNYGYTF.

Only one count was recorded for this clone. The gene calls are TRBV2 and TRBJ2-1, with TRBD1 matching over 10 bases. The CDR3 totals 14 residues. The V gene's germline CDR1 is SNHLY and CDR2 FYNNEI. The V segment lost 10 bases and the J segment 5 bases; nucleotides outside the gene matches: 8. The CDR3 is CATGQGPANNEQFF. The CDR3 DNA reads as TGTGCCACGGGACAGGGGCCAGCAAACAATGAGCAGTTCTTC. Looking up the rest from reference TRBV2 and TRBJ2-1 gives the full variable domain: EPEVTQTPSHQVTQMGQEVILRCVPISNHLYFYWYRQILGQKVEFLVSFYNNEISEKSEIFDDQFSVERPDGSNFTLKIRSTKLEDSAMYFCATGQGPANNEQFFGPGTRLTVL.

Only one count was recorded for this clone. The V call is TRBV28, the J call TRBJ1-3; the D gene is possibly TRBD1 (6 bases). The germline CDR1 and CDR2 sequences are MDHEN and SYDVKM. The CDR3 contains 14 residues. V lost 8 bases and J lost 2, with 13 bases in between. The CDR3 sequence: CASSSGAAGNTIYF. DNA for the CDR3: TGTGCCAGCTCTTCAGGGGCGGCTGGAAACACCATATATTTT.

The chain is built from TRBV14 and TRBJ1-1; D not resolved. Trimming pared 6 bases from V and 2 bases from J, leaving 10 bases between. The germline CDR1 and CDR2 sequences are SGHDN and FVKESK. The CDR3 length is 13 residues. The DNA of the CDR3 is TGTGCCAGCAGTTTTGGGCGTAACACTGAAGCTTTCTTT. Translation: CASSFGRNTEAFF.

This clone is a singleton in its sample. This chain joins TRBV4-1 and TRBJ1-1; TRBD1 agrees at 7 bases. CDR1 is MGHRA, CDR2 YSYEKL, per germline. V shed 6 bases, J shed 1 base, and the junction held 11 bases outside the gene matches. The CDR3 covers 16 residues. The CDR3 is CASRRFGTASNTEAFF. DNA for the CDR3: TGCGCCAGCAGGCGTTTTGGGACAGCCTCGAACACTGAAGCTTTCTTT.